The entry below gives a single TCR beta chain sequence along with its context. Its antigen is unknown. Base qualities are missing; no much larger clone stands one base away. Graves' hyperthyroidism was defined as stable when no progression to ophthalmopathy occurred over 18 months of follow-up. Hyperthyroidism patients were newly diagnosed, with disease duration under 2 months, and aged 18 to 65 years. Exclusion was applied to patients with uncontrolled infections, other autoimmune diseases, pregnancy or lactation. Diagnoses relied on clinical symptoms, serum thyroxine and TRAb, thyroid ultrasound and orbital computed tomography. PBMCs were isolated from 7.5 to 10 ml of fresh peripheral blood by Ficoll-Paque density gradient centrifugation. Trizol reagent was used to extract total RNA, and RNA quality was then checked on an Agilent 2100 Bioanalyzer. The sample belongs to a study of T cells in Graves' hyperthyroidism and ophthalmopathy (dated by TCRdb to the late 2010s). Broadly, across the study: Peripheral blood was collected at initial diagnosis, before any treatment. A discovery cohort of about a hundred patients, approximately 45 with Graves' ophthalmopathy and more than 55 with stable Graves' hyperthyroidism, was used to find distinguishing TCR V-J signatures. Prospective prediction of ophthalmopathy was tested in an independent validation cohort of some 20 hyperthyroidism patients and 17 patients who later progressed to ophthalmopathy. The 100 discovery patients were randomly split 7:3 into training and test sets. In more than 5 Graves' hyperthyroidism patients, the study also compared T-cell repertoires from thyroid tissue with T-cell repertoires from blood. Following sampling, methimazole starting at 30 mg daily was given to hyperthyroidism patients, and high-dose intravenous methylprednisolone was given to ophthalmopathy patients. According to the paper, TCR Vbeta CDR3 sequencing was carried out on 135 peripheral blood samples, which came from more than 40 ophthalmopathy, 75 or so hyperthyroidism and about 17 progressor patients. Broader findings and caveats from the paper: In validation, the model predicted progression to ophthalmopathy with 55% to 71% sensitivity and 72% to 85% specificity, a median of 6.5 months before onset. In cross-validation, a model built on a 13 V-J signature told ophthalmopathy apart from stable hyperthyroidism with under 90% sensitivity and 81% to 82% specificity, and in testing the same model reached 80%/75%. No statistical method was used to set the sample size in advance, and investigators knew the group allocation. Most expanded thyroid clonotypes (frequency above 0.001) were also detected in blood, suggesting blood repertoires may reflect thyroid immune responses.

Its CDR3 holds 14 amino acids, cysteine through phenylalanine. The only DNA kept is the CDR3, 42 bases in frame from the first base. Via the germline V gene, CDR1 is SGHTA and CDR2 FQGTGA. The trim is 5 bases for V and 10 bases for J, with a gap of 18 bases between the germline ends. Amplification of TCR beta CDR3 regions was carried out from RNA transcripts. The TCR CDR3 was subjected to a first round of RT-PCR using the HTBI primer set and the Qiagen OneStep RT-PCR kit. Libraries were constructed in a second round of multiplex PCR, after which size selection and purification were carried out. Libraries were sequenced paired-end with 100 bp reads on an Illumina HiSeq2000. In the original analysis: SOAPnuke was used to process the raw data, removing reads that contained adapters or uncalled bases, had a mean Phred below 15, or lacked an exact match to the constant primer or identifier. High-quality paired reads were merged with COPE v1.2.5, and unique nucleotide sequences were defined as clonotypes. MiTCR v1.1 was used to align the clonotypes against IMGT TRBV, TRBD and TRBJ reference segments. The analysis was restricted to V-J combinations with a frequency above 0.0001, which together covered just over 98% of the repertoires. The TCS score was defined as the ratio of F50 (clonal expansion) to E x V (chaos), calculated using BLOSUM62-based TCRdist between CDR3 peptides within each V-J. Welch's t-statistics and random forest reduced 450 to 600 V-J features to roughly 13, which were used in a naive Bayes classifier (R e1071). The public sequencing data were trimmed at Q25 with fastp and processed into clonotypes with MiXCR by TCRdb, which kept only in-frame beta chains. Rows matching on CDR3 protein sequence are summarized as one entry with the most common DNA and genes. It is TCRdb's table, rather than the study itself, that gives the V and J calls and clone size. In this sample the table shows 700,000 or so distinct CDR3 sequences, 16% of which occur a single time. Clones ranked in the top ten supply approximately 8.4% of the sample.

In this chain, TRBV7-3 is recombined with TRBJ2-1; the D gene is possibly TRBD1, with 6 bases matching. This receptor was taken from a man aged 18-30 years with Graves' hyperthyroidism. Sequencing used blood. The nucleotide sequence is TGTGCCAGCAGCCAGGGGACGGAGCTGGGAGAGCAGTTCTTC. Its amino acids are CASSQGTELGEQFF.